A selection of T cell receptor beta chains follows, all from one sample in a study of T-cell memory formation after mild COVID-19. MiXCR, run by TCRdb on the 5' RACE reads, gives a single entry per CDR3 protein. The repertoire holds about 130,000 distinct CDR3 sequences, with approximately 15% as singletons. Sequenced sample: PBMCs or a T cell subset sorted from them (not recorded which). The receptor source for this set is a man aged 18 to 35 who had mild COVID-19 (a few samples of this study predate the infection). Cell type and time point are not known. Each CDR3 is given with its conserved first and last residue. Fields, in order: J gene, V gene, D gene, clone size, CDR3 DNA, CDR3 protein. The D gene is left open where the match is weak. Not every row has a clone size; where given, it reads once, few, many or a size class.

TRBJ2-1	TRBV20-1	TRBD2	.	TGCAGTGCCTTGCCTACTAGCGGGGGGGCCACTGAGCAGTTCTTC	CSALPTSGGATEQFF
TRBJ1-2	TRBV5-1	.	few	TGCGCCAGCAGCCCGGACAGACCCACTAACTATGGCTACACCTTC	CASSPDRPTNYGYTF
TRBJ2-7	TRBV7-9	.	many	TGTGCCAGCAGCCTTCGTGACTCCTACGAGCAGTACTTC	CASSLRDSYEQYF
TRBJ2-1	TRBV20-1	TRBD2	few	TGCAGTGCTAGCTCTAGCGGGGGCTATTACAATGAGCAGTTCTTC	CSASSSGGYYNEQFF
TRBJ1-6	TRBV6-6	TRBD1	.	TGTGCCAGCAGCCAGGGACAGGCGGGAGATTCACCCCTCCACTTT	CASSQGQAGDSPLHF
TRBJ2-5	TRBV12-3/TRBV12-4	TRBD1	.	TGTGCCAGCGGACGACAGGGACAAGAGACCCAGTACTTC	CASGRQGQETQYF
TRBJ1-3	TRBV29-1	.	.	TGCAGCGTTGACCCGACAGGCCCACCTGGAAACACCATATATTTT	CSVDPTGPPGNTIYF
TRBJ2-7	TRBV11-2	.	.	TGTGCGGAGGGGGCATCGGGATCGTGGAGGGCGTGGGAGCAGTACTTC	CAEGASGSWRAWEQYF
TRBJ2-1	TRBV3-1	.	.	TGTGCCAGCAGCGCCCTCTACAATGAGCAGTTCTTC	CASSALYNEQFF
TRBJ1-2	TRBV3-1	.	many	TGTGCCAGCAGCCAAGATTCACCTAACTATGGCTACACCTTC	CASSQDSPNYGYTF
TRBJ1-2	TRBV28	TRBD1	.	TGTGCCAGCATCGAGGGGGCGGGGTATGGCTACACCTTC	CASIEGAGYGYTF
TRBJ1-1	TRBV20-1	.	few	TGCAGTGCCCCCTCGCAGCGGGAGAACACTGAAGCTTTCTTT	CSAPSQRENTEAFF
TRBJ2-3	TRBV9	TRBD1	few	TGTGCCAGCAGCGTAGGTCGGACAGGGGGCGGAACAGATACGCAGTATTTT	CASSVGRTGGGTDTQYF
TRBJ1-1	TRBV12-3/TRBV12-4	.	.	TGTGCCAGCATTGCCCGCCCCCTTAGGACAGCAAAGAACACTGAAGCTTTCTTT	CASIARPLRTAKNTEAFF
TRBJ2-5	TRBV28	.	many	TGTGCCAGCAGCCCTGATACGGCCAATGTGGAGACCCAGTACTTC	CASSPDTANVETQYF
TRBJ1-6	TRBV4-3	.	few	TGCGCCAGCAGCCGGGCCAGGGAGGGCGGGAATTCACCCCTCCACTTT	CASSRAREGGNSPLHF
TRBJ2-5	TRBV6-2/TRBV6-3	.	.	TGTGCCAGCAATCGAAAACAGGGTCTGCAGACCCAGTACTTC	CASNRKQGLQTQYF
TRBJ2-1	TRBV20-1	TRBD1	few	TGCAGTGCTAGAGCAGGGGGCGCCGACAATGAGCAGTTCTTC	CSARAGGADNEQFF
TRBJ2-3	TRBV20-1	.	few	TGCAGTGCTAGAGACCCTCGGGTTTACACAGATACGCAGTATTTT	CSARDPRVYTDTQYF
TRBJ1-5	TRBV2	.	few	TGTGCCAGCAGTGTCCAGGGACATCAGCCCCAGCATTTT	CASSVQGHQPQHF
TRBJ2-3	TRBV24-1	.	.	TGTGCCACCAGCCGAGCAGGGGATGAGACAGATACGCAGTATTTT	CATSRAGDETDTQYF
TRBJ2-1	TRBV27	TRBD2	.	TGTGCCAGCCGGGGACTAGCTGTCAATGAGCAGTTCTTC	CASRGLAVNEQFF
TRBJ2-5	TRBV27	TRBD1	few	TGTGCCAGCAGTCCCCTTAGGGGACAGGGAAAAGAGACCCAGTACTTC	CASSPLRGQGKETQYF
TRBJ2-7	TRBV5-1	.	few	TGCGCCAGCAGCCAGGGTTTGGACGAGCAGTACTTC	CASSQGLDEQYF
TRBJ2-3	TRBV7-8	.	few	TGTGCCAGCAGCTTAGTTATAGGAAGCACAGATACGCAGTATTTT	CASSLVIGSTDTQYF
TRBJ2-5	TRBV7-2	TRBD2	few	TGTGCCAGCAGCTTACTGGGACTAGCAGAGACCCAGTACTTC	CASSLLGLAETQYF
TRBJ1-2	TRBV4-3	.	.	TGCGCCAGCAGCCAAGGCTACTCCCCCGTGGGTGGCTACACCTTC	CASSQGYSPVGGYTF
TRBJ1-5	TRBV20-1	TRBD1	.	TGCAGTGCTCCTCGGACAGGGCCAAGTCAGCCCCAGCATTTT	CSAPRTGPSQPQHF
TRBJ1-3	TRBV11-1	.	few	TGTGCCAGCGGGGGACGGCGGAACACCATATATTTT	CASGGRRNTIYF
TRBJ2-3	TRBV12-3/TRBV12-4	.	many	TGTGCCAGCAGCACCCATACGGGGACCACAGATACGCAGTATTTT	CASSTHTGTTDTQYF
TRBJ2-2	TRBV12-3/TRBV12-4	.	many	TGTGCCAGCAGCCAACTGTTCGACACCGGGGAGCTGTTTTTT	CASSQLFDTGELFF
TRBJ2-3	TRBV20-1	TRBD2	few	TGCAGTGCCGCCCCGGCTAGCGGGCCAGATACGCAGTATTTT	CSAAPASGPDTQYF
TRBJ2-5	TRBV6-5	.	few	TGTGCCAGCAGTAGGGCTTGGGGGGCCGGAAAGACCCAGTACTTC	CASSRAWGAGKTQYF
TRBJ1-2	TRBV12-3/TRBV12-4	TRBD1	few	TGTGCCAGCAGTTTGACAGGGGAAGGCTACACCTTC	CASSLTGEGYTF
TRBJ2-2	TRBV7-3	.	.	TGTGCCAGCAGCCCGGGACTCCCGAGTTACGGGGAGCTGTTTTTT	CASSPGLPSYGELFF
TRBJ2-5	TRBV5-1	.	few	TGCGCCAGCAGCTTCAACCAAGAGACCCAGTACTTC	CASSFNQETQYF
TRBJ2-5	TRBV29-1	TRBD1	.	TGCAGCGTGGGGGACAGGGTCGGAGAGACCCAGTACTTC	CSVGDRVGETQYF
TRBJ1-1	TRBV10-3	.	few	TGTGCCACCAGGTTTTTTGGCACTGAAGCTTTCTTT	CATRFFGTEAFF
TRBJ2-3	TRBV20-1	TRBD2	.	TGCAGTGCCGCTAGCGGGGGGCCATCAGATACGCAGTATTTT	CSAASGGPSDTQYF
TRBJ2-6	TRBV12-3/TRBV12-4	.	.	TGTGCCAGCAGTTTATCCGGTGGGGCCAACGTCCTGACTTTC	CASSLSGGANVLTF
TRBJ2-3	TRBV3-1	.	few	TGTGCCAGCAGTGACAAGGAGTGGAATACGCAGTATTTT	CASSDKEWNTQYF
TRBJ1-6	TRBV2	.	.	TGTGCCAGCATCCCGCGGGACGGCCATTCACCCCTCCACTTT	CASIPRDGHSPLHF
TRBJ1-1	TRBV5-1	TRBD1	.	TGCGCCAGCAGCGTGACAGGGATGGGGTCGAGGACTGAAGCTTTCTTT	CASSVTGMGSRTEAFF
TRBJ1-6	TRBV9	.	few	TGTGCCAGCAGCGTAGTAGGAAACATTAATTCACCCCTCCACTTT	CASSVVGNINSPLHF
TRBJ2-5	TRBV6-5	TRBD2	few	TGTGCCAGCAGGACTACAGCGGGGAGGCGGGAGACCCAGTACTTC	CASRTTAGRRETQYF
TRBJ1-2	TRBV18	.	.	TGTGCCAGCTCCCCCATACCCACCGGGACAAGGGACTTC	CASSPIPTGTRDF
TRBJ2-3	TRBV10-3	.	.	TGTGCCACCCACCGATCCACCAGCGCAGATACGCAGTATTTT	CATHRSTSADTQYF
TRBJ2-3	TRBV6-2/TRBV6-3	TRBD2	.	TGTGCCAGCACCTTAGCGGGGGAAGATACGCAGTATTTT	CASTLAGEDTQYF
TRBJ2-1	TRBV12-3/TRBV12-4	.	.	TGTGCCAGCACCAGGGGTCTCTCACGGGAGCAGTTCTTC	CASTRGLSREQFF
TRBJ2-7	TRBV29-1	TRBD1	many	TGCAGCGTTGACGACAGGGGCGACGAGCAGTACTTC	CSVDDRGDEQYF
TRBJ2-5	TRBV11-2	.	many	TGTGCCAGCCGGGGGTACCAAGAGACCCAGTACTTC	CASRGYQETQYF
TRBJ2-5	TRBV12-3/TRBV12-4	.	.	TGTGCCAGCAGTTTACTTTTGGGGGGGACCCAGTACTTC	CASSLLLGGTQYF
TRBJ1-6	TRBV11-2	.	few	TGTGCCAGCAGCTTCTCTAGTGCACCCCTCCACTTT	CASSFSSAPLHF
TRBJ2-3	TRBV15	.	many	TGTGCCACCAGCAGAGATGGGGCAGGGTACACAGATACGCAGTATTTT	CATSRDGAGYTDTQYF